This T cell receptor beta chain was sequenced for a study of CD4 and CD8 cells across lung adenocarcinoma regions. TCRdb re-called the PCR reads through MiXCR, storing one row per CDR3 protein. Among around 25,000 distinct CDR3 sequences listed, 40% to 60% were seen once. Germline CDR1 SGHTA, CDR2 FQGNSA. V lost 4 bases and J 6 bases, leaving 13 bases between the germline ends. This CDR3 comprises 14 residues. In its sample, this clonotype is medium-sized. The patients had localized lung adenocarcinoma, a non-small cell subtype. The specimen was CD8+ T cells from the center of a lung tumor. This receptor was obtained from a male donor with lung adenocarcinoma. The CD4 and CD8 labels of this study may be unreliable. V and J are TRBV7-2 and TRBJ2-1, with D unresolved. CDR3 nucleotide sequence: TGTGCCAGCAGCTACCTAGACTGGGGCAATGAGCAGTTCTTC. Protein: CASSYLDWGNEQFF.